The 4 T cell receptor beta chains listed next were all sequenced from one sample in a study of blood T cell repertoires in COVID-19. The assay was immunoSEQ multiplex PCR, and TCRdb's table has in-frame clones only and misses some. The data contain 130,000 to 150,000 clones, approximately 80% of them seen just once; the ten biggest clones take up approximately 9%. The source material was peripheral blood. These receptors all come from a woman at least 80 years old in a cohort sampled during active or convalescent COVID-19.

CDR3 residues: CASSLDYQETQYF. The CDR3 DNA reads as TGTGCCAGCAGTTTAGACTATCAAGAGACCCAGTACTTC. V is TRBV12-3 or TRBV12-4 and J is TRBJ2-5, with D unresolved. The V end lost 1 base, the J end lost 2 bases, and 5 bases lay between the germline ends. This CDR3 comprises 13 residues.

This clone came up a few times. V gene TRBV29-1 combines with J gene TRBJ2-2; D is possibly TRBD1 (6 bases). This CDR3 spans 15 amino acids. V was clipped by 4 bases and J by 0 bases, with 12 bases between them. CDR1 is SQVTM and CDR2 is ANQGSEA in the germline V gene. The CDR3 coding sequence is TGCAGCGTTGCCTGGGACACCACGAACACCGGGGAGCTGTTTTTT. This encodes CSVAWDTTNTGELFF.

In nucleotides, the CDR3 is TGCGCCAGCAGCCAAGAATGTCTTGAGGCAGAACTTCAAGAGACCCAGTACTTC. Encoded protein: CASSQECLEAELQETQYF. The genes are TRBV4-1 and TRBJ2-5; no definite D call. V gave up 0 bases and J gave up 2 bases, with 19 bases separating them. There are 18 residues in the CDR3. The germline CDR1 and CDR2 sequences are MGHRA and YSYEKL.

The rearrangement links TRBV3-1 (or the pseudogene TRBV3-2) to TRBJ1-3; tentatively, D is TRBD1 (5 bases). CDR1 and CDR2 from the germline V gene are LGHDT and YNNKEL (reference sequence). V was pared by 4 bases and J by 3 bases, with 16 bases between. CDR3 length: 16 residues. The CDR3 loop reads CASSRGAGSYGNTIYF. For the CDR3, the DNA is TGTGCCAGCAGCCGAGGAGCAGGGTCCTATGGAAACACCATATATTTT.